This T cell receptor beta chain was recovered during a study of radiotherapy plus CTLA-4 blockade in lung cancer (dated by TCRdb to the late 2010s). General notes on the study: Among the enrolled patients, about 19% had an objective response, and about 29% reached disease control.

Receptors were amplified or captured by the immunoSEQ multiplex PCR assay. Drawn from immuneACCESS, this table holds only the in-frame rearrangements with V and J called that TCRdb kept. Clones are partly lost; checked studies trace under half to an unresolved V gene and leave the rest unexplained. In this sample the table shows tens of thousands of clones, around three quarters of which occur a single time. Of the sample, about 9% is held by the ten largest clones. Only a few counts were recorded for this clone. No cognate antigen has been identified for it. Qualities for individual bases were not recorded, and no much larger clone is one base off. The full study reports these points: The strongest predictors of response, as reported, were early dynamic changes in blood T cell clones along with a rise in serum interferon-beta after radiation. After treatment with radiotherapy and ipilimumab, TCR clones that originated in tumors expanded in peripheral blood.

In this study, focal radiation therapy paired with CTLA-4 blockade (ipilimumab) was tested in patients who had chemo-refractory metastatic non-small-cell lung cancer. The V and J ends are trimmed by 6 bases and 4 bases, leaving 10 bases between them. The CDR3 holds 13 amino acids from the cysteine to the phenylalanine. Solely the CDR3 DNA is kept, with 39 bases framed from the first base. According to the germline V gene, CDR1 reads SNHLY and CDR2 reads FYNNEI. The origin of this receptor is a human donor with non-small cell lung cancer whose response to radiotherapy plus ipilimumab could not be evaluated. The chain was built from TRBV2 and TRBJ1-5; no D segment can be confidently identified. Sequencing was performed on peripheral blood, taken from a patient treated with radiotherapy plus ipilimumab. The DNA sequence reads TGTGCCAGCAGCGGCGACTGGAATCAGCCCCAGCATTTT. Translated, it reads CASSGDWNQPQHF. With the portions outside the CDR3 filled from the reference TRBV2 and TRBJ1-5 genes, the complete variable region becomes EPEVTQTPSHQVTQMGQEVILRCVPISNHLYFYWYRQILGQKVEFLVSFYNNEISEKSEIFDDQFSVERPDGSNFTLKIRSTKLEDSAMYFCASSGDWNQPQHFGDGTRLSIL.